Listed below are T cell receptor beta chains from one sample, sequenced in a study of early T cells in non-severe SARS-CoV-2 infection. A single record per CDR3 protein comes from TCRdb applying MiXCR to the 5' RACE reads. The sample gives tens of thousands of distinct CDR3 sequences, 13% to 15% of which show up once; 6.1% is in the top ten. The specimen sequenced was whole blood. The origin of the receptors is an adult who was a healthcare worker with PCR-confirmed SARS-CoV-2 infection or an uninfected control (not recorded which). The CDR3 runs from the conserved cysteine through the conserved F or W. The D gene is left open where the match is weak. The size field is filled for only some rows; it gives once, few, many or a size class.

>TRBJ1-1|-|-|TRBV12-3/TRBV12-4
CASSWGVNTEAFF
TGTGCCAGCAGTTGGGGAGTGAACACTGAAGCTTTCTTT
>TRBJ2-3|TRBD1|many|TRBV3-1
CASSLGTGTDTQYF
TGTGCCAGCAGCCTGGGGACAGGCACAGATACGCAGTATTTT
>TRBJ2-1|-|few|TRBV15
CATSGGLGVLNEQFF
TGTGCCACCAGCGGTGGACTTGGGGTATTGAATGAGCAGTTCTTC
>TRBJ1-6|-|many|TRBV18
CASSPGLQFNSPLHF
TGTGCCAGCTCACCAGGACTCCAATTCAATTCACCCCTCCACTTT
>TRBJ2-7|-|few|TRBV7-6
CASSPILFSEQYF
TGTGCCAGCAGTCCAATCCTATTCAGCGAGCAGTACTTC
>TRBJ1-4|-|few|TRBV29-1
CSVSDPGTNEKLFF
TGCAGCGTGAGTGACCCAGGAACTAATGAAAAACTGTTTTTT
>TRBJ2-4|-|few|TRBV11-2
CASSETKNIQYF
TGTGCCAGCTCGGAAACTAAAAACATTCAGTACTTC
>TRBJ2-1|TRBD2|many|TRBV4-2
CASSLGLAGGNEQFF
TGTGCCAGCAGCCTCGGACTAGCGGGGGGAAATGAGCAGTTCTTC
>TRBJ2-7|TRBD1|-|TRBV29-1
CIVRTGGYEQYF
TGCATCGTCAGGACAGGGGGCTACGAGCAGTACTTC
>TRBJ1-1|-|-|TRBV20-1
CSASSGTEAFF
TGCAGTGCTAGCTCAGGGACTGAAGCTTTCTTT
>TRBJ2-2|-|-|TRBV6-1
CASSESRDTGELFF
TGTGCCAGCAGTGAGTCAAGGGACACCGGGGAGCTGTTTTTT
>TRBJ2-2|TRBD1|many|TRBV11-1
CASSLYGQGATGELFF
TGTGCCAGCAGCTTATATGGACAGGGGGCAACCGGGGAGCTGTTTTTT
>TRBJ2-3|TRBD2|-|TRBV9
CASSVAWRGVTDTQYF
TGTGCCAGCAGCGTAGCCTGGCGGGGGGTCACAGATACGCAGTATTTT
>TRBJ2-5|-|-|TRBV4-2
CASSQRSARGETQYF
TGTGCCAGCAGCCAAAGGTCCGCTAGAGGAGAGACCCAGTACTTC
>TRBJ1-2|-|many|TRBV20-1
CSARDRTTSANYGYTF
TGCAGTGCTAGAGATAGGACGACCTCAGCTAACTATGGCTACACCTTC
>TRBJ2-7|-|few|TRBV4-1
CASSQDLGSNLYEQYF
TGCGCCAGCAGCCAAGATTTGGGAAGTAACCTCTACGAGCAGTACTTC
>TRBJ2-5|TRBD1|-|TRBV11-3
CASSLRTGAQETQYF
TGTGCCAGCAGCCTCAGGACAGGGGCCCAAGAGACCCAGTACTTC
>TRBJ1-2|-|many|TRBV29-1
CSVVRQAKPYGYTF
TGCAGCGTTGTCCGACAGGCCAAGCCCTATGGCTACACCTTC
>TRBJ1-4|TRBD1|many|TRBV12-3/TRBV12-4
CASSFQGANEKLFF
TGTGCCAGCAGTTTTCAGGGGGCCAATGAAAAACTGTTTTTT
>TRBJ2-3|-|many|TRBV10-3
CAISELDPTDTQYF
TGTGCCATCAGTGAGTTGGACCCCACAGATACGCAGTATTTT
>TRBJ1-1|-|-|TRBV6-5
CASSSVGTLNGAFF
TGTGCCAGCAGTTCTGTAGGGACACTGAATGGAGCTTTCTTT
>TRBJ2-7|-|many|TRBV20-1
CSARDLAGESYEQYF
TGCAGTGCTAGAGATCTGGCAGGGGAGTCGTACGAGCAGTACTTC
>TRBJ2-3|-|few|TRBV6-5
CASTLSGAKRDTQYF
TGTGCCAGCACCCTATCCGGGGCCAAACGAGATACGCAGTATTTT
>TRBJ2-5|TRBD2|many|TRBV2
CASSDSGTSQETQYF
TGTGCCAGCAGTGACTCCGGGACTAGCCAAGAGACCCAGTACTTC
>TRBJ1-2|TRBD1|-|TRBV4-3
CASSQTQLQGATYGYTF
TGCGCCAGCAGCCAAACCCAACTACAGGGGGCGACCTATGGCTACACCTTC
>TRBJ2-7|-|-|TRBV4-1
CASKMEGTYEQYF
TGCGCCAGCAAAATGGAAGGTACCTACGAGCAGTACTTC
>TRBJ1-4|TRBD1|-|TRBV12-3/TRBV12-4
CASRPGQINEKLFF
TGTGCCAGCAGACCGGGACAGATTAATGAAAAACTGTTTTTT